Below are 30 T cell receptor beta chains sequenced from a single sample in a study of beta chain features in type 1 diabetes. TCRB transcripts that were expressed got sequenced, as all of the isolated RNA had been reverse transcribed. The method was immunoSEQ multiplex PCR; TCRdb's version includes in-frame clones alone and lacks a portion of them. The table shows around 500,000 clones, with 30% occurring only once. The material sequenced was naive CD4+ T cells from blood. All receptors come from a young man in good health.

The chain links TRBV5-1 to TRBJ2-5, with 8 nucleotides matching TRBD1. Trimming at V came to 0 bases and at J to 5 bases, leaving 6 bases not matched to a gene. Germline values: CDR1 SGHRS, CDR2 YFSETQ. The CDR3 is 15 amino acids. CDR3 region: CASSLVAGGRETQYF. The CDR3 coding sequence is TGCGCCAGCAGCTTGGTGGCAGGGGGCAGGGAGACCCAGTACTTC.

The chain has TRBV5-4 and TRBJ2-5; D may be TRBD1 (6 bases). The CDR3 sequence is 14 residues long. The germline V gene encodes CDR1 SGHNT and CDR2 YYREEE (reference sequence). The V end was cut by 1 base, the J end by 5 bases, with 12 bases between. Here the CDR3 DNA reads TGTGCCAGCAGCTTGTCAGGGGTTGGTGAGACCCAGTACTTC. Translation gives CASSLSGVGETQYF. The variable domain in full, with the rest retrieved from reference TRBV5-4 and TRBJ2-5, is ETGVTQSPTHLIKTRGQQVTLRCSSQSGHNTVSWYQQALGQGPQFIFQYYREEENGRGNFPPRFSGLQFPNYSSELNVNALELDDSALYLCASSLSGVGETQYFGPGTRLLVL.

The chain couples TRBV30 to TRBJ2-2, with a tentative D call TRBD2 (5 bases). V dropped 2 bases and J dropped 2 bases, with 6 bases sitting between them. The CDR3 is made up of 13 amino acids. Germline V gene lookup returns CDR1 GTSNPN and CDR2 SVGIG (reference sequence). The CDR3 coding sequence is TGTGCCTGGAGTCCGGGAAACACCGGGGAGCTGTTTTTT. This encodes CAWSPGNTGELFF.

This clone was observed a handful of times. As DNA, the CDR3 is TGTGCCAGCAGCTTAGTTGGGGAAAGGGCCCAGCATTTT. Its protein is CASSLVGERAQHF. The V gene is TRBV7-2, the J gene TRBJ1-5; D remains ambiguous. The CDR3 is 13 amino acids. Between the trimmed V and J ends, which lost 1 base and 11 bases, there was a span of 12 bases. Germline CDR1 reads SGHTA; CDR2 reads FQGNSA. Using reference TRBV7-2 and TRBJ1-5 for the parts outside the CDR3, the full variable domain is GAGVSQSPSNKVTEKGKDVELRCDPISGHTALYWYRQSLGQGLEFLIYFQGNSAPDKSGLPSDRFSAERTGGSVSTLTIQRTQQEDSAVYLCASSLVGERAQHFGDGTRLSIL.

The table lists this clone with a few counts. The chain combines TRBV28 with TRBJ2-3, with TRBD1 as a possible D gene (6 bases). The CDR3 has 14 amino acids. Germline CDR1 reads MDHEN; CDR2 reads SYDVKM. The V and J ends lost 6 bases and 4 bases respectively, with 14 bases between them. CDR3 residues: CASRPTGIPDTQYF. CDR3 DNA: TGTGCCAGCAGGCCAACAGGGATCCCAGATACGCAGTATTTT. Full variable domain (missing parts from reference TRBV28 and TRBJ2-3): DVKVTQSSRYLVKRTGEKVFLECVQDMDHENMFWYRQDPGLGLRLIYFSYDVKMKEKGDIPEGYSVSREKKERFSLILESASTNQTSMYLCASRPTGIPDTQYFGPGTRLTVL.

This clone has only a few counts. V usage is TRBV30 and J usage is TRBJ1-2; no definite D call. The CDR3 length is 15 residues. V was cut by 2 bases and J by 5 bases, with 18 bases left in between. The V gene's germline CDR1 is GTSNPN and CDR2 SVGIG (reference sequence). The CDR3 DNA follows: TGTGCCTGGAGTCAGCTGTTGATGGCAACGTATGGCTACACCTTC. Protein product: CAWSQLLMATYGYTF.

This clone was detected only a few times. V usage is TRBV6-6 and J usage is TRBJ1-1, with D perhaps matching TRBD1 (6 bases). Trimming cost V 5 bases and J 2 bases, with 15 bases left between them. Germline V gives CDR1 MNHNY, CDR2 SVGAGI (reference sequence). This CDR3 contains 15 residues. CDR3 sequence: CASSPGQTINTEAFF. The DNA of the CDR3 is TGTGCCAGCAGTCCAGGACAGACTATTAACACTGAAGCTTTCTTT.

The chain employs TRBV9 and TRBJ2-3; D gene unclear. The CDR3 runs to 14 residues. The V end was cut by 3 bases, the J end by 6 bases, with 14 bases between. In germline, CDR1 is SGDLS, CDR2 YYNGEE. As DNA, the CDR3 is TGTGCCAGCAGCGCTCGACTGAGCTGGGATACGCAGTATTTT. Protein sequence: CASSARLSWDTQYF. Variable domain in full (rest from reference TRBV9 and TRBJ2-3): DSGVTQTPKHLITATGQRVTLRCSPRSGDLSVYWYQQSLDQGLQFLIQYYNGEERAKGNILERFSAQQFPDLHSELNLSSLELGDSALYFCASSARLSWDTQYFGPGTRLTVL.

The chain couples TRBV6-5 to TRBJ2-7; 11 bases agree with TRBD2. This CDR3 contains 14 residues. Germline CDR1 MNHEY, CDR2 SVGAGI. The junction had 5 bases not matched to a gene; V was cut back by 6 bases and J by 4 bases. This chain's CDR3 is CASRASGRPYEQYF. The CDR3 bases are TGTGCCAGCAGGGCTAGCGGGAGGCCGTACGAGCAGTACTTC.

V gene TRBV5-6 combines with J gene TRBJ2-1, with 11 bases aligning to TRBD2. V trimming: 2 bases; J trimming: 5 bases; junction bases outside the gene matches: 6. This CDR3 comprises 16 residues. The germline gives CDR1 SGHDT, CDR2 YYEEEE. CDR3 nucleotides: TGTGCCAGCAGCTTATTAGGACTAGCGGGTCACAATGAGCAGTTCTTC. It translates to CASSLLGLAGHNEQFF.

This clone was counted a single time. The chain recombines TRBV30 with TRBJ1-1; TRBD1 matches at 7 bases. The V and J ends lost 3 bases and 2 bases, in that order; junction bases with no gene match: 6. CDR3 length equals 14 residues. Germline CDR1 reads GTSNPN; CDR2 reads SVGIG (reference sequence). The CDR3 sequence: CAWSAGQPNTEAFF. As DNA, the CDR3 is TGTGCCTGGAGCGCGGGACAGCCAAACACTGAAGCTTTCTTT.

The rearrangement uses TRBV10-3 and TRBJ2-3; D is unresolved. CDR1 and CDR2 (germline): ENHRY, SYGVKD. Trimming took off 5 bases at V and 2 bases at J, with 14 bases between the two ends. The CDR3 spans 15 residues. CDR3 DNA sequence: TGTGCCATCAGTCAGGACGGACCAGCCACAGATACGCAGTATTTT. Its translation is CAISQDGPATDTQYF.

The chain carries TRBV13 and TRBJ2-1, with a possible D match to TRBD2 (6 bases). This CDR3 has 15 residues. CDR1 PRHDT and CDR2 FYEKMQ come from the germline V gene (reference sequence). V was shortened by 0 bases and J by 7 bases, with 13 bases between the two germline ends. Here the CDR3 reads CASSLGRRDGNEQFF. DNA for the CDR3: TGTGCCAGCAGCTTAGGACGGCGGGACGGAAATGAGCAGTTCTTC.

Of note for this clone: At the DNA level, this CDR3 is encoded by other sequences in the same sample as well. This chain connects TRBV29-1 to TRBJ2-3; TRBD1 agrees at 7 bases. CDR3 length equals 12 residues. The V gene end was trimmed by 6 bases and the J gene end by 1 base; junction bases not matched to a gene: 1. In germline, CDR1 is SQVTM, CDR2 ANQGSEA. The DNA of the CDR3 is TGCAGCGTCGGGACAGGCACAGATACGCAGTATTTT. It is translated as CSVGTGTDTQYF.

CDR3 in amino acids: CSVGRRGETQYF. CDR3 coding DNA: TGCAGCGTTGGGCGGCGGGGGGAGACCCAGTACTTC. The rearrangement joins TRBV29-1 to TRBJ2-5; TRBD2 agrees at 7 bases. With 4 bases clipped from V and 5 bases from J, the junction kept 4 bases outside the gene matches. CDR1 and CDR2 from the germline V gene are SQVTM and ANQGSEA. The CDR3 has 12 residues.

The CDR3 sequence: CASSPAAREQYF. The CDR3 region has the DNA TGTGCCAGCAGCCCAGCAGCGAGAGAGCAGTACTTC. This chain joins TRBV7-2 and TRBJ2-7; D is unresolved. The CDR3 sequence is 12 residues long. CDR1 and CDR2 (germline): SGHTA, FQGNSA. The V end lost 5 bases, the J end lost 7 bases, and 12 bases lay between the germline ends.

This chain connects TRBV28 to TRBJ2-1; possible D gene TRBD2, 6 bases. This CDR3 region has 13 residues. Trimming took off 8 bases at V and 7 bases at J, with 15 bases between the two ends. Germline values: CDR1 MDHEN, CDR2 SYDVKM. The CDR3 bases are TGTGCCAGCGGTTGGGGCGGGACTAATGAGCAGTTCTTC. This gives the protein CASGWGGTNEQFF.

The chain combines TRBV29-1 with TRBJ2-7; 10 nucleotides agree with TRBD1. Germline-derived CDR1 and CDR2 are SQVTM and ANQGSEA. CDR3 length: 15 residues. Trimming at V came to 3 bases and at J to 5 bases, leaving 10 bases not matched to a gene. The CDR3 DNA follows: TGCAGCGTTGAGAGCGGGGGACAGGGGTTGAACGAGCAGTACTTC. Protein sequence: CSVESGGQGLNEQYF.

Turning to this clone: Other nucleotide sequences from this sample produce the same CDR3. V and J are TRBV7-9 and TRBJ1-3; D uncertain. CDR1 and CDR2 from the germline V gene are SEHNR and FQNEAQ (reference sequence). The CDR3 runs to 14 residues. V was trimmed by 0 bases and J by 3 bases, leaving 6 bases between them. CDR3 DNA sequence: TGTGCCAGCAGCTTAGCAGGTAGTGGAAACACCATATATTTT. Its protein product is CASSLAGSGNTIYF. Using reference TRBV7-9 and TRBJ1-3 for the parts outside the CDR3, the full variable domain is DTGVSQNPRHKITKRGQNVTFRCDPISEHNRLYWYRQTLGQGPEFLTYFQNEAQLEKSRLLSDRFSAERPKGSFSTLEIQRTEQGDSAMYLCASSLAGSGNTIYFGEGSWLTVV.

This clone was observed a single time. The chain carries TRBV2 and TRBJ2-1; D perhaps matches TRBD2 (6 bases). This CDR3 is built from 13 residues. Germline values: CDR1 SNHLY, CDR2 FYNNEI. V lost 4 bases to trimming and J lost 9 bases, with 13 bases between them. CDR3 in amino acids: CASSVILAAEQFF. The CDR3 nucleotides are TGTGCCAGCAGTGTGATACTAGCCGCTGAGCAGTTCTTC.

The chain combines TRBV10-3 with TRBJ2-3; 9 bases are shared with TRBD2. V lost 0 bases to trimming and J lost 4 bases; unmatched junction nucleotides: 5. CDR1 is ENHRY and CDR2 is SYGVKD in the germline V gene. This CDR3 spans 16 amino acids. CDR3 coding DNA: TGTGCCATCAGTGAGTCCGAGACTAGCGGCGCAGATACGCAGTATTTT. Translated: CAISESETSGADTQYF.

The chain employs TRBV10-3 and TRBJ2-7; TRBD1 or TRBD2 may be the D gene (7 bases each). V lost 3 bases and J 7 bases, leaving 25 bases between the germline ends. Germline values: CDR1 ENHRY, CDR2 SYGVKD. CDR3 length: 17 residues. The CDR3, as DNA: TGTGCCATCAGTGAAAGACACGTTGGACAGGCGCGGGAGGAGCAGTACTTC. Its protein is CAISERHVGQAREEQYF.

In this sample, this clone turned up a few times. This chain joins TRBV6-5 and TRBJ2-5; 8 bases are shared with TRBD1. The CDR3 covers 15 residues. Trimming at V came to 7 bases and at J to 3 bases, leaving 10 bases not matched to a gene. Per the germline V gene, CDR1 is MNHEY and CDR2 is SVGAGI. DNA for the CDR3: TGTGCCAGCACCCCCCTCACACAGGGGGAAGAGACCCAGTACTTC. The encoded protein is CASTPLTQGEETQYF.

The genes are TRBV30 and TRBJ1-1; no definite D call. The germline V gene encodes CDR1 GTSNPN and CDR2 SVGIG (reference sequence). Trimming left V 5 bases short and J 5 bases short, with 15 bases between. The CDR3 loop spans 13 amino acids. The CDR3, as DNA: TGTGCCTGGGCCCCACCATTTAGGACTGAAGCTTTCTTT. This encodes CAWAPPFRTEAFF.

The V call is TRBV23-1, the J call TRBJ2-1; D uncertain. TRBV23-1 is an ORF; its function is uncertain. V lost 3 bases, J lost 3 bases, and 3 bases lay in between. The CDR3 totals 12 residues. This CDR3 is CASSQDYNEQFF. Written as DNA, the CDR3 is TGCGCCAGCAGTCAGGACTACAATGAGCAGTTCTTC.

This clone was found a few times. The chain joins TRBV29-1 to TRBJ2-1, with unresolved D. The CDR3 is 16 residues long. In germline, CDR1 is SQVTM, CDR2 ANQGSEA. V lost 0 bases and J 2 bases, leaving 14 bases between the germline ends. CDR3 residues: CSVEDLKADTYNEQFF. DNA for the CDR3: TGCAGCGTTGAAGATCTTAAGGCGGATACCTACAATGAGCAGTTCTTC.

The J gene is TRBJ2-7, the V gene TRBV7-9, with D unclear. Trimming left V 4 bases short and J 5 bases short, with 15 bases between. Germline loops: CDR1 SEHNR, CDR2 FQNEAQ (reference sequence). This CDR3 contains 14 residues. The CDR3 region is CASSSQQGPHEQYF. In DNA form, the CDR3 reads TGTGCCAGCAGCTCCCAGCAAGGTCCCCACGAGCAGTACTTC.

Points on this clone: The sample contains more than one DNA sequence encoding this CDR3. CDR3 protein: CASSLMTDQETQYF. As DNA, the CDR3 is TGCGCCAGCAGCTTGATGACAGATCAAGAGACCCAGTACTTC. The V and J genes are TRBV5-1 and TRBJ2-5, with D perhaps matching TRBD1 (5 bases). Germline V lookup: CDR1 SGHRS, CDR2 YFSETQ. The CDR3 consists of 14 residues. Trimming took off 1 base at V and 2 bases at J, with 9 bases between the two ends.

V and J are TRBV28 and TRBJ2-6; no clear D. Germline V CDR1 and CDR2: MDHEN, SYDVKM. V shed 6 bases and J shed 0 bases, with 9 bases lying between them. This CDR3 spans 15 amino acids. The CDR3 sequence is CASSKLASGANVLTF. For the CDR3, the DNA is TGTGCCAGCAGCAAACTGGCCTCTGGGGCCAACGTCCTGACTTTC.

The rearrangement links TRBV5-1 to TRBJ2-7; D possibly corresponds to TRBD2 (7 bases). The germline CDR1 and CDR2 sequences are SGHRS and YFSETQ. Trimming pared 5 bases from V and 3 bases from J, leaving 12 bases between. The CDR3 is made up of 13 amino acids. CDR3: CASSSGGLYEQYF. In DNA form, the CDR3 reads TGCGCCAGCAGTTCCGGGGGGCTCTACGAGCAGTACTTC.